Listed below are T cell receptor beta chains from one sample, sequenced in a study of beta chain features in type 1 diabetes. Only in-frame clones appear in the TCRdb table, and some are missing; sequencing was by immunoSEQ multiplex PCR. The table lists 95,000 to 110,000 clones, about 26% of them singletons. The specimen sequenced was central memory CD4+ T cells from blood. These TCRs come from a woman aged 18-29 years with type 1 diabetes. Both conserved end residues are part of each CDR3. The order of the fields is J gene, CDR3 length, V gene, CDR3 protein.

TRBJ2-1,16,TRBV7-9,CASSFIAGGHFDEQFF
TRBJ2-1,15,TRBV5-1,CASSFLADSYNEQFF
TRBJ1-2,14,TRBV18,CASSPSRQGDGYTF
TRBJ2-4,19,TRBV7-2,CASSLAVRGQGASKNIQYF
TRBJ1-1,13,TRBV7-9,CASSSTGQDEAFF
TRBJ2-1,13,TRBV30,CAWNRWRWDEQFF
TRBJ1-3,13,TRBV9,CASSGSSGNTIYF
TRBJ2-1,14,TRBV5-1,CASSDPRGYNEQFF
TRBJ2-7,14,TRBV11-1,CASSSYRQGGEQYF
TRBJ1-3,15,TRBV6-5,CASSYQGQAVNTIYF
TRBJ2-2,16,TRBV6-5,CASSYSSTSGTGELFF
TRBJ1-3,16,TRBV19,CASSFPGSRSGNTIYF
TRBJ2-5,15,TRBV11-3,CASSPGLREGETQYF
TRBJ2-7,15,TRBV28,CASSLAGGHVYEQYF
TRBJ1-4,14,TRBV7-9,CASSLTATNEKLFF
TRBJ2-5,18,TRBV7-2,CASSFGTSGRFSQETQYF
TRBJ1-2,12,TRBV5-1,CASSLEGYGYTF
TRBJ2-2,14,TRBV27,CASSLNRQAGELFF
TRBJ2-5,15,TRBV9,CASSASGQGPLTQYF
TRBJ2-5,17,TRBV4-3,CASSQDGGGIIKETQYF
TRBJ1-2,15,TRBV30,CAWRPVGAGDYGYTF
TRBJ1-1,12,TRBV6-5,CASTGDGTEAFF
TRBJ1-2,12,TRBV30,CAWSHFNYGYTF
TRBJ2-3,17,TRBV5-1,CASSLAGRTKLTDTQYF
TRBJ1-5,13,TRBV5-6,CASSFRGPQPQHF
TRBJ2-5,16,TRBV7-9,CASSPGTSGISETQYF
TRBJ1-1,14,TRBV30,CAWSETGGITEAFF
TRBJ2-7,14,TRBV28,CASSLAQGMSEQYF
TRBJ1-2,14,TRBV29-1,CSVESVGGFYGYTF
TRBJ2-1,16,TRBV28,CASSPQLVAKRNEQFF
TRBJ2-1,11,TRBV20-1,CSGGLRNEQFF
TRBJ1-2,15,TRBV19,CASRMRGAQNYGYTF
TRBJ1-1,16,TRBV5-6,CASSPTGTGVATEAFF
TRBJ2-1,16,TRBV19,CASSTRTSGRANEQFF
TRBJ1-1,14,TRBV19,CASSLRVDDTEAFF
TRBJ2-6,13,TRBV18,CASSPVGANVLTF
TRBJ2-3,14,TRBV7-2,CASSSSSTTDTQYF
TRBJ1-2,15,TRBV19,CASSILPGGADGYTF
TRBJ2-1,15,TRBV5-1,CASSLTGEAYNEQFF
TRBJ2-5,16,TRBV7-2,CASSLVFGSGGETQYF
TRBJ1-2,15,TRBV7-9,CASSLALGGNYGYTF
TRBJ2-3,17,TRBV2,CASSVPLSGASTDTQYF